A selection of T cell receptor beta chains follows, all from one sample in a study of blood T cell repertoires in COVID-19. Sequencing used immunoSEQ multiplex PCR; TCRdb keeps in-frame clones, though not all of them. The data show tens of thousands of clones, approximately 86% seen once. Sequences were obtained from peripheral blood. These receptors all come from a human donor in a cohort sampled during active COVID-19. Both conserved end residues are part of each CDR3.

length: 15; J: TRBJ1-1; V: TRBV4-2; CDR3: CASSQDTQLATEAFF
length: 15; J: TRBJ2-5; V: TRBV7-2; CDR3: CASSLAQTGRETQYF
length: 12; J: TRBJ2-1; V: TRBV3-1/TRBV3-2; CDR3: CASSQTRNEQFF
length: 12; J: TRBJ2-3; V: TRBV5-4; CDR3: CALQGVTDTQYF
length: 14; J: TRBJ1-3; V: TRBV6-2/TRBV6-3; CDR3: CASSKTGTGNTIYF
length: 15; J: TRBJ2-1; V: TRBV7-2; CDR3: CASSLSGGSYNEQFF
length: 13; J: TRBJ2-5; V: TRBV29-1; CDR3: CSVGQGGRETQYF
length: 18; J: TRBJ2-7; V: TRBV4-1; CDR3: CASSQDRGLAGGLYEQYF
length: 15; J: TRBJ2-6; V: TRBV6-5; CDR3: CASTSEESGANVLTF
length: 16; J: TRBJ2-3; V: TRBV9; CDR3: CASSPGAGGLRDTQYF
length: 18; J: TRBJ1-5; V: TRBV19; CDR3: CASRYAGTGGYSNQPQHF
length: 15; J: TRBJ1-2; V: TRBV9; CDR3: CASSASFLDLSGYTF
length: 18; J: TRBJ2-2; V: TRBV27; CDR3: CASSLRVSGSGSTGELFF
length: 16; J: TRBJ2-1; V: TRBV19; CDR3: CASKEEIGDLPNEQFF
length: 12; J: TRBJ2-7; V: TRBV29-1; CDR3: CSVYRSVNEQYF
length: 13; J: TRBJ2-7; V: TRBV28; CDR3: CASRLDGGYEQYF
length: 14; J: TRBJ2-1; V: TRBV6-5; CDR3: CASSYGRGHNEQFF
length: 14; J: TRBJ2-7; V: TRBV2; CDR3: CASSSGQGALEQYF
length: 14; J: TRBJ1-6; V: TRBV3-1/TRBV3-2; CDR3: CASSRDRINSPLHF
length: 15; J: TRBJ2-2; V: TRBV5-1; CDR3: CASSSRQGNTGELFF
length: 13; J: TRBJ1-2; V: TRBV15; CDR3: CATQGQGAWGYTF
length: 16; J: TRBJ2-2; V: TRBV3-1/TRBV3-2; CDR3: CASSQVGTVNTGELFF
length: 14; J: TRBJ1-2; V: TRBV7-2; CDR3: CASSLEGRGDGYTF
length: 15; J: TRBJ1-3; V: TRBV15; CDR3: CATSRGAASGNTIYF
length: 14; J: TRBJ1-1; V: TRBV7-9; CDR3: CASSLARDNTEAFF
length: 14; J: TRBJ2-3; V: TRBV7-2; CDR3: CASSLEWSTDTQYF
length: 15; J: TRBJ1-2; V: TRBV28; CDR3: CASSAPGQGNYGYTF
length: 14; J: TRBJ2-7; V: TRBV6-4; CDR3: CASSPGTSAYEQYF
length: 14; J: TRBJ2-5; V: TRBV5-4; CDR3: CASSLGRYQETQYF
length: 14; J: TRBJ2-7; V: TRBV2; CDR3: CASSEWASSYEQYF
length: 14; J: TRBJ2-7; V: TRBV10-3; CDR3: CAISELGHGYEQYF
length: 19; J: TRBJ1-4; V: TRBV27; CDR3: CASSFEFPIRQGNNEKLFF
length: 16; J: TRBJ2-3; V: TRBV4-2; CDR3: CASSQFESGGTGTQYF
length: 11; J: TRBJ2-7; V: TRBV28; CDR3: CASTRSYEQYF
length: 13; J: TRBJ1-5; V: TRBV7-9; CDR3: CASTGGGNQPQHF
length: 16; J: TRBJ2-1; V: TRBV28; CDR3: CASRGRLAGVRNEQFF
length: 11; J: TRBJ1-2; V: TRBV20-1; CDR3: CSGQALNGYTF
length: 15; J: TRBJ1-2; V: TRBV4-1; CDR3: CASSQERAQDYGYTF
length: 14; J: TRBJ2-1; V: TRBV6-2/TRBV6-3; CDR3: CASSQGTEGNEQFF
length: 15; J: TRBJ2-3; V: TRBV19; CDR3: CASSLRDRVMDTQYF
length: 15; J: TRBJ2-7; V: TRBV12-1; CDR3: CASSWIAENSYEQYF
length: 18; J: TRBJ2-1; V: TRBV6-6; CDR3: CASSPRGWGEVSYNEQFF